The entry below describes one T cell receptor (beta chain). The assay was immunoSEQ multiplex PCR, and TCRdb's table has in-frame clones only and misses some. Of roughly 29,000 clones listed, 80% to 85% are singletons. The data belong to a study of blood T cell repertoires in COVID-19. This TCR was recovered from an elderly man with active COVID-19. Sequenced material: peripheral blood.

The CDR3 loop reads CASRDTGGDYGYTF. The CDR3 DNA follows: TGTGCCAGCAGGGACACAGGGGGCGACTATGGCTACACCTTC. This chain links TRBV6-5 with TRBJ1-2; 9 bases agree with TRBD1. Germline CDR1 MNHEY, CDR2 SVGAGI. Trimming cost V 6 bases and J 3 bases; bases outside gene matches: 5. CDR3 size: 14 residues.